This TCR beta chain was sequenced during a study of CD8 T cells in ankylosing spondylitis. Study-wide results and caveats: It appeared that ankylosing spondylitis blood was characterized by a TCR beta motif of several highly homologous variants. According to the report, clones linked to the disease were significantly enriched in matched synovial fluid samples taken from ankylosing spondylitis patients.

The CDR3 covers 16 residues. V was clipped by 0 bases and J by 6 bases, with 18 bases between them. The germline gives CDR1 LGHNA, CDR2 YNFKEQ. Quantitative 5'-RACE was performed with molecular barcodes, and it yielded the TCR beta libraries. TCRdb re-derived calls from the 5' RACE reads in MiXCR, one entry per CDR3 protein. The sample lists roughly 670,000 distinct CDR3 sequences, 15% to 20% occurring once. Of note for this clonotype: The antigen is not known.

V and J are TRBV4-2 and TRBJ2-7; D remains unclear. This sequence originates from a male donor with ankylosing spondylitis. The sequencing sample was made of blood, either unsorted or a sorted T cell fraction (not recorded which). The CDR3 region is CASSQEDFGGSGEQYF. Here the CDR3 DNA reads TGTGCCAGCAGCCAAGAAGATTTTGGCGGCTCCGGCGAGCAGTACTTC.